Below, 14 T cell receptor beta chains from the same sample are listed, as sequenced in a study of T cell repertoires in cytomegalovirus infection. TCRdb re-called the reads with MiXCR, one entry per CDR3 protein. The table lists hundreds of thousands of distinct CDR3 sequences, roughly 35% of them singletons. Sequencing was carried out using PBMCs. The receptors come from a human donor in good health (CMV status not recorded). Some clones in this sample may be carry-over from other donors' samples.

V is TRBV28 and J is TRBJ2-7, with D possibly matching TRBD2 (5 bases). The CDR3 covers 12 residues. V shed 4 bases and J shed 2 bases, with 6 bases lying between them. Per the germline V gene, CDR1 is MDHEN and CDR2 is SYDVKM. For the CDR3, the DNA is TGTGCCAGCAGTTCAGCGGCCTACGAGCAGTACTTC. It yields the protein CASSSAAYEQYF.

This chain joins TRBV5-5 and TRBJ1-4; D gene ambiguous. Germline CDR1 reads SGHKS; CDR2 reads YYEKEE (reference sequence). CDR3 length: 15 amino acids. Trimming shortened V by 0 bases and J by 7 bases, and 13 bases separated the two germline ends. This chain's CDR3 is CASSLALRRSEKLFF. The CDR3 coding sequence is TGTGCCAGCAGCTTGGCCTTACGGAGAAGTGAAAAACTGTTTTTT.

The rearrangement joins TRBV14 to TRBJ2-2, with 13 bases lining up with TRBD2. This CDR3 contains 16 residues. The V segment lost 8 bases and the J segment 7 bases; nucleotides outside the gene matches: 10. Germline CDR1 SGHDN, CDR2 FVKESK. CDR3 residues: CASGKGLAGRGGELFF. In DNA, the CDR3 is TGTGCCAGCGGAAAGGGACTAGCGGGACGTGGCGGGGAGCTGTTTTTT.

The chain has TRBV6-1 and TRBJ1-5; D not certain. The V end lost 2 bases, the J end lost 6 bases, and 14 bases lay between the germline ends. CDR1 and CDR2 (germline): MNHNS, SASEGT. The CDR3 extends over 15 amino acids. This CDR3 reads CASSETAAFGQPQHF. CDR3 coding DNA: TGTGCCAGCAGTGAAACGGCGGCATTCGGTCAGCCCCAGCATTTT.

The chain carries TRBV10-2 and TRBJ2-3, with D perhaps TRBD2 (6 bases). The CDR3 covers 15 residues. Germline CDR1 is WSHSY and CDR2 is SAAADI. Trimming took 2 bases from V and 9 from J, leaving 18 bases between them. CDR3 coding DNA: TGCGCCAGCAGTGAGGGGACTTGGGGGTCGGAGACGCAGTATTTT. Its translation: CASSEGTWGSETQYF.

This clonotype showed up just a few times. The chain employs TRBV7-6 and TRBJ1-4; weak D call: TRBD1 (6 bases). The CDR3 spans 14 residues. The V end was cut by 4 bases, the J end by 12 bases, with 18 bases between. Germline CDR1 is SGHVS and CDR2 is FNYEAQ. The CDR3 loop reads CASSYADGEGELFF. In nucleotides, the CDR3 is TGTGCCAGCAGCTACGCCGACGGGGAGGGGGAACTGTTTTTT.

The chain employs TRBV12-3 or TRBV12-4 and TRBJ2-1; TRBD1 aligns across 11 bases. With V trimmed by 6 bases and J by 10 bases, 11 bases remained unmatched. There are 15 residues in the CDR3. CDR3 sequence reads: CASRTGTGGVGEQFF. CDR3 DNA: TGTGCCAGCAGAACCGGGACAGGGGGGGTTGGGGAGCAGTTCTTC.

This chain links TRBV10-2 with TRBJ2-7, with D unclear. Trimming pared 2 bases from V and 0 bases from J, leaving 5 bases between. There are 13 residues in the CDR3. In germline, CDR1 is WSHSY, CDR2 SAAADI. CDR3 protein: CASSEESSYEQYF. The DNA for the CDR3 is TGCGCCAGCAGTGAGGAGAGCTCCTACGAGCAGTACTTC.

This chain uses TRBV27 with TRBJ2-7; D possibly corresponds to TRBD2 (5 bases). Germline CDR1 is MNHEY and CDR2 is SMNVEV (reference sequence). Trimming stripped 5 bases from V and 3 bases from J, with 11 bases between. CDR3 length: 13 amino acids. CDR3 sequence (DNA): TGTGCCAGCAGTATCGGGGTCTACTACGAGCAGTACTTC. The encoded protein is CASSIGVYYEQYF.

For this clonotype: This may be a read error, as it is one base from a much larger clone. The V call is TRBV7-2, the J call TRBJ1-1, with D perhaps TRBD1 (5 bases). Looked up from germline, CDR1 is SGHTA and CDR2 is FQGNSA. The CDR3 spans 15 residues. CDR3 bases: TGTTCCAGCAGCTTATCTACAGGCTTGAACACTGAAGCTTTCTTT. Translating it yields CSSSLSTGLNTEAFF.

The CDR3 protein is CATSDPIGRRGTDTQYF. CDR3 coding DNA: TGTGCCACCAGTGACCCAATCGGGAGAAGGGGCACAGATACGCAGTATTTT. The rearrangement links TRBV24-1 to TRBJ2-3, with a possible D match to TRBD2 (6 bases). With 4 bases removed from V and 1 base from J, the gap between germline ends came to 17 bases. The CDR3 is 17 amino acids. Germline V lookup: CDR1 KGHDR, CDR2 SFDVKD.

A few counts support this clonotype. The rearrangement joins TRBV19 to TRBJ1-1, with D possibly matching TRBD1 (5 bases). The CDR3 runs to 11 residues. V was shortened by 6 bases and J by 9 bases, with 11 bases between the two germline ends. The V gene's germline CDR1 is LNHDA and CDR2 SQIVND (reference sequence). CDR3 residues: CASRLGLKAFF. The CDR3 nucleotides are TGTGCCAGTAGACTGGGACTAAAAGCTTTCTTT.

This chain connects TRBV5-8 to TRBJ2-7; D gene unclear. Germline loops: CDR1 SGHTS, CDR2 YDEGEE. The germline V and J ends were trimmed by 5 bases and 7 bases, with 10 bases remaining between them. This CDR3 has 11 amino acids. This CDR3 is CASSVVWEQYF. CDR3 sequence (DNA): TGTGCCAGCAGTGTGGTATGGGAGCAGTACTTC.

This clonotype was seen at least ten times. This sequence joins TRBV19 and TRBJ1-6, with TRBD1 as a possible D gene (6 bases). Germline loops: CDR1 LNHDA, CDR2 SQIVND (reference sequence). The germline V and J ends were trimmed by 2 bases and 7 bases, with 9 bases remaining between them. The CDR3 runs 14 residues. The CDR3 here is CASSISQGNSPLHF. CDR3 bases: TGTGCCAGTAGTATAAGTCAGGGGAATTCACCCCTCCACTTT. Full variable domain (rest looked up from reference TRBV19 and TRBJ1-6): DGGITQSPKYLFRKEGQNVTLSCEQNLNHDAMYWYRQDPGQGLRLIYYSQIVNDFQKGDIAEGYSVSREKKESFPLTVTSAQKNPTAFYLCASSISQGNSPLHFGNGTRLTVT.